Below, 5 T cell receptor beta chains from the same sample are listed, as sequenced in a study of blood T cells in healthy people across ages. A sample-barcoded 5' primer and a J-beta primer mix were used in a second PCR of roughly 6 to 11 cycles. TCRdb reprocessed the 5' RACE reads via MiXCR and lists one record per CDR3 protein. Among hundreds of thousands of distinct CDR3 sequences listed, roughly 35% were seen once. Sequenced: blood. Receptors were obtained from a man aged 18 to 29 in good health.

This clonotype appeared many times. At one boundary the junction diverges from the germline segment, which might be a read error. The V gene is TRBV7-7, the J gene TRBJ2-5; 7 positions match TRBD1. CDR1 SSHAT and CDR2 FNYEAQ come from the germline V gene (reference sequence). CDR3 size: 14 residues. The CDR3, as DNA: TGTGCTAGCAGCAAGGGGACAGAACAAGAGACCCAGTACTTC. Residues: CASSKGTEQETQYF.

J is TRBJ1-4 and V is TRBV25-1; 7 bases are shared with TRBD1. The germline V gene encodes CDR1 MGHDK and CDR2 SYGVNS. The CDR3 spans 15 residues. V lost 1 base to trimming and J lost 5 bases; unmatched junction nucleotides: 4. CDR3 amino acids: CASSEWSGGNEKLFF. The CDR3 DNA sequence: TGTGCCAGCAGTGAATGGTCAGGGGGAAATGAAAAACTGTTTTTT.

In the case of this clonotype: Its ends do not fully match the called genes, so a read error is possible. The rearrangement joins TRBV4-2 to TRBJ1-1; the D is unclear. The CDR3 covers 11 residues. CDR1 and CDR2 from the germline V gene are LGHNA and YNFKEQ. The CDR3 spells CAGSQGNQAFF. CDR3 nucleotides: TGTGCCGGCAGCCAAGGTAATCAAGCTTTCTTT.

The sample holds a few counts of this clonotype. The V and J genes are TRBV7-9 and TRBJ1-5; possibly TRBD1 for D (5 bases). This CDR3 contains 13 residues. The germline V gene has CDR1 SEHNR and CDR2 FQNEAQ (reference sequence). The ends were cut back, 1 base at V and 9 bases at J, with 10 bases in the middle. The CDR3 DNA sequence: TGTGCCAGCAGCTTAGGAGGGACCGGGCCCCAGCATTTT. The encoded protein is CASSLGGTGPQHF.

With respect to this clonotype: This may be a read error: a much more frequent sequence differs by one nucleotide. The V gene is TRBV24-1, the J gene TRBJ2-5, with a tentative D call TRBD1 (6 bases). CDR3 length: 16 amino acids. Germline V lookup: CDR1 KGHDR, CDR2 SFDVKD. The CDR3 sequence: CATGDRPGHRQETQYF. The DNA for the CDR3 is TGTGCCACCGGTGATCGGCCGGGACACCGACAAGAGACCCAGTACTTC.